The 9 T cell receptor beta chains in this list originate from one sample, sequenced in a study of cytomegalovirus exposure and HLA in healthy donors. Primers for the PCR totalled 60 Vbeta and 13 Jbeta. Clones were sequenced by immunoSEQ multiplex PCR, and TCRdb holds only the in-frame ones, with some missing. Among 70,000 to 90,000 clones listed, 70% to 75% were seen once. Specimen: PBMCs. These receptors all stem from a man between 60 and 70 years old in good health and CMV-seronegative.

About this clone: Other DNA variants within this sample encode the same CDR3. The CDR3 spells CASSPGTGFSGNTIYF. The CDR3 DNA follows: TGTGCCAGCTCACCCGGGACAGGGTTCTCTGGAAACACCATATATTTT. V usage is TRBV18 and J usage is TRBJ1-3; TRBD1 matches at 9 bases. CDR3 length equals 16 residues. The V gene end was trimmed by 3 bases and the J gene end by 0 bases; junction bases not matched to a gene: 3. Germline CDR1 reads KGHSH; CDR2 reads LQKENI.

The rearrangement uses TRBV5-6 and TRBJ1-1; TRBD1 might be the D (5 bases). Between the trimmed V and J ends, which lost 2 bases and 0 bases, there was a span of 11 bases. Germline lookup yields CDR1 SGHDT and CDR2 YYEEEE. The CDR3 has 15 residues. The CDR3 is CASSFGQPMNTEAFF. CDR3 coding DNA: TGTGCCAGCAGCTTCGGACAACCGATGAACACTGAAGCTTTCTTT.

As concerns this clone: At one boundary the junction diverges from the germline segment, which might be a read error. The chain combines TRBV7-9 with TRBJ1-1; 7 nucleotides agree with TRBD1. This CDR3 is built from 15 residues. The germline CDR1 and CDR2 sequences are SEHNR and FQNEAQ (reference sequence). CDR3 sequence (DNA): TGTTCCAGCGGGACAGAGAAATACATGAACACTGAAGCTTTCTTT. This gives the protein CSSGTEKYMNTEAFF.

With regard to this clone: One junction end does not reproduce the germline sequence, and a read error may be involved. This chain uses TRBV7-9 with TRBJ1-6; D is possibly TRBD1 (6 bases). The germline V gene encodes CDR1 SEHNR and CDR2 FQNEAQ (reference sequence). This CDR3 comprises 12 residues. CDR3 sequence: CSSSLVQGNLHF. The CDR3 nucleotides are TGTTCCAGCAGCTTAGTCCAGGGGAACCTCCACTTT.

This clone was detected once. The rearrangement uses TRBV30 and TRBJ2-5, with TRBD1 matching 9 bases. Germline CDR1 reads GTSNPN; CDR2 reads SVGIG (reference sequence). V lost 5 bases to trimming and J lost 11 bases; unmatched junction nucleotides: 12. This CDR3 spans 13 amino acids. CDR3 protein: CAWERTGAGEQYF. Written as DNA, the CDR3 is TGTGCCTGGGAACGGACAGGGGCGGGGGAGCAGTACTTC.

This clone was recorded only once. V is TRBV13 and J is TRBJ2-1, with TRBD1 matching over 7 bases. The V and J ends lost 4 bases and 5 bases, in that order; junction bases with no gene match: 5. The germline CDR1 and CDR2 sequences are PRHDT and FYEKMQ (reference sequence). The CDR3 length is 14 residues. CDR3 DNA sequence: TGTGCCAGCAGCTCGGACAGGTTTGACAATGAGCAGTTCTTC. Its protein is CASSSDRFDNEQFF.

Worth noting for this clone: A read error may produce the germline difference seen at one junction end. This chain links TRBV7-9 with TRBJ2-3, with 8 bases identical to TRBD1. The CDR3 loop spans 17 amino acids. Germline V CDR1 and CDR2: SEHNR, FQNEAQ (reference sequence). The CDR3: CSSSLGTGGQKTDTQYF. As DNA, the CDR3 is TGTTCCAGCAGCTTAGGGACAGGCGGCCAGAAAACAGATACGCAGTATTTT.

This clone was detected only a few times. The rearrangement joins TRBV27 to TRBJ1-4; D uncertain. The CDR3 contains 15 residues. V was shortened by 6 bases and J by 3 bases, with 14 bases between the two germline ends. CDR1 is MNHEY and CDR2 is SMNVEV in the germline V gene (reference sequence). The CDR3 is CASSNRGRSNEKLFF. CDR3 DNA: TGTGCCAGCAGCAATCGAGGGCGTTCTAATGAAAAACTGTTTTTT.

V is TRBV5-1 and J is TRBJ1-3; D is unresolved. Trimming left V 4 bases short and J 4 bases short, with 15 bases between. The CDR3 is 15 amino acids. Germline values: CDR1 SGHRS, CDR2 YFSETQ. The CDR3 DNA follows: TGCGCCAGCAGCGTCGAGGGTATGGGAGGAAACACCATATATTTT. Translated, it gives CASSVEGMGGNTIYF.